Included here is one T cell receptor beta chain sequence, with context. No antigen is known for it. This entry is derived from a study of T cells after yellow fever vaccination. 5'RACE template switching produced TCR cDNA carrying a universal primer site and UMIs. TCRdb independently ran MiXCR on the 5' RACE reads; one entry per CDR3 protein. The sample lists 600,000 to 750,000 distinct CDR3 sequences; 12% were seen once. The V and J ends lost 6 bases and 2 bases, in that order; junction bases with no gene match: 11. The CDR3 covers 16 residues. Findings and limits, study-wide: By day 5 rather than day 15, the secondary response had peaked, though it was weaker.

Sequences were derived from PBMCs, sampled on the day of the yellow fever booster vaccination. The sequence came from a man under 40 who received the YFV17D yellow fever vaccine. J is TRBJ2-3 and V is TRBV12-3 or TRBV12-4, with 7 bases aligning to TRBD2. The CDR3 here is CASSPRPLAYTDTQYF. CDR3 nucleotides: TGTGCCAGCAGCCCACGTCCACTAGCGTACACAGATACGCAGTATTTT.